This T cell receptor (beta chain) was sequenced in a study of blood T cell repertoires in COVID-19. Across the whole study: Sites across the United States, Italy and Spain contributed samples from acute and convalescent COVID-19. T cells, B-cell-depleted T cells, or PBMCs provided the cDNA or gDNA that served as material.

In the original workflow: The assay estimated nucleated cells by amplifying reference gene primers. Some clones are missing from TCRdb's copy, which holds only in-frame ones; the method was immunoSEQ multiplex PCR. That table gives V, J and clone size, and the DNA gave D and trimming. The repertoire consists of under 110,000 clones, with 85% to 95% occurring once and the leading ten covering over 5.5%. The CDR3 has 12 amino acids. This rearrangement joins TRBV12-1 to TRBJ1-1. TRBV12-1 is flagged as a pseudogene. This clonotype originated in a man aged 50 to 59 with active COVID-19. Material for sequencing was peripheral blood. CDR3: CASTPRVWSAFF. The CDR3 DNA reads TGTGCCAGCACCCCCCGGGTGTGGTCGGCTTTCTTT.